This T cell receptor beta chain was sequenced in a study of blood T cell repertoires in COVID-19. Study-level information: PBMCs, B-cell-depleted T cells, or T cells provided the cDNA or gDNA that made up the material.

Trimming cost V 3 bases and J 5 bases; bases outside gene matches: 6. This CDR3 is 15 amino acids long. The germline V gene encodes CDR1 MDHEN and CDR2 SYDVKM. The data were produced by immunoSEQ multiplex PCR, yet TCRdb's version contains in-frame clones alone and is incomplete. The sample records about 69,000 clones, around 93% being singletons. The sequence came from an older woman with active COVID-19. Sequencing input: peripheral blood. The chain couples TRBV28 to TRBJ1-1; 10 bases match TRBD1. The DNA of the CDR3 is TGTGCCAGCAGTTTGGGGGACAGGGGAGGTACTGAAGCTTTCTTT. It codes for CASSLGDRGGTEAFF.